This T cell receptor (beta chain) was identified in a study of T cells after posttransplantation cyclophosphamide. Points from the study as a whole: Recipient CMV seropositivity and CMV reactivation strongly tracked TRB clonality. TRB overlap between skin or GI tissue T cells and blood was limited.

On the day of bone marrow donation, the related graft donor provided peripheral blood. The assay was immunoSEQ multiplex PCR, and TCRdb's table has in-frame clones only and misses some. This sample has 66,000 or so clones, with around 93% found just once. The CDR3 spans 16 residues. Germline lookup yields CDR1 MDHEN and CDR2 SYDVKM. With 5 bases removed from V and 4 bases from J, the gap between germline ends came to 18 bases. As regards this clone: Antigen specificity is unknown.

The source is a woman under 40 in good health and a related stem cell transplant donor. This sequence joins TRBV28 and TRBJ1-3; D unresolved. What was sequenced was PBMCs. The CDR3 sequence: CASSPAGIGWGNTIYF. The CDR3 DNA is TGTGCCAGCAGTCCCGCGGGGATAGGTTGGGGAAACACCATATATTTT.